This note documents a single TCR beta chain sequence. The data originate from a study of blood T cell repertoires in COVID-19. Overall study: T cells, B-cell-depleted T cells, or PBMCs supplied cDNA or gDNA.

This CDR3 is built from 15 residues. Looked up from germline, CDR1 is MNHEY and CDR2 is SVGAGI. V lost 0 bases and J 0 bases, leaving 5 bases between the germline ends. The authors' processing: Reference gene primer amplification gave estimated nucleated cell counts. Sequencing used immunoSEQ multiplex PCR; TCRdb keeps in-frame clones, though not all of them. V and J calls and clone size come straight from that table; D and trimming were deduced from the DNA. The data contain fewer than 150,000 clones, approximately 86% of them singletons. The sequence was obtained from a human donor in a cohort sampled during active COVID-19. The genes are TRBV6-5 and TRBJ2-2; D unresolved. Sequencing was carried out using peripheral blood. The CDR3 spells CASSYSSTNTGELFF. The CDR3 DNA is TGTGCCAGCAGTTACTCGTCTACGAACACCGGGGAGCTGTTTTTT.